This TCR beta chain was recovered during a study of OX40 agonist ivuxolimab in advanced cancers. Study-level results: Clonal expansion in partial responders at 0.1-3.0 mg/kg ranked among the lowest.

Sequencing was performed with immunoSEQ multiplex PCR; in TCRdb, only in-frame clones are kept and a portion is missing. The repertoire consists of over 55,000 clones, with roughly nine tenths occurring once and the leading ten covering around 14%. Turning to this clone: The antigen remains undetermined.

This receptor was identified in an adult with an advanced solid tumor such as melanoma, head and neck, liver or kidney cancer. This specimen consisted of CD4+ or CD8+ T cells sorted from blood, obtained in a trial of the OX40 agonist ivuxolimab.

As DNA, the CDR3 is TGCAGCGTTGCCGGGACTAGCGGAAGAAGAGAGACCCAGTACTTC. Protein: CSVAGTSGRRETQYF. The chain employs TRBV29-1 and TRBJ2-5, with TRBD2 identical over 11 bases. CDR1 and CDR2 from the germline V gene are SQVTM and ANQGSEA. Unmatched junction bases numbered 8, after V lost 4 bases and J lost 4 bases. The CDR3 length is 15 residues.